This TCR beta chain derives from a study of cytomegalovirus exposure and HLA in healthy donors. PCR primers comprised 60 Vbeta and 13 Jbeta primers. In the authors' methods: Some 11 million shared chains were among the about 80 million unique TCR beta chains that a later analysis counted. The data were produced by immunoSEQ multiplex PCR, yet TCRdb's version contains in-frame clones alone and is incomplete. D and trimming were read from the DNA, whereas the V and J calls and clone size are those reported in that table. The sample contains 150,000 to 200,000 clones, around 80% of which appear only once. The CDR3 loop spans 13 amino acids. Germline V CDR1 and CDR2: SGDLS, YYNGEE. V was pared by 4 bases and J by 4 bases, with 9 bases between. Study-wide points: Later analysis revealed greater clonal expansion in HLA-associated TCR beta chains than in equally common others.

A word on this clone: What it binds is unknown.

V is TRBV9 and J is TRBJ1-5, with D maybe TRBD1 (5 bases). Sequences were obtained from PBMCs. This clonotype originated in a man aged 35 to 55 in good health and CMV-seropositive. CDR3 sequence (DNA): TGTGCCAGCAGCCCGACAGATAATCAGCCCCAGCATTTT. Its protein product is CASSPTDNQPQHF.